This TCR beta chain derives from a study of blood T cell repertoires in COVID-19. Looking at the study overall: COVID-19 samples from acute and convalescent phases originated in the United States, Italy and Spain.

Original methodology: Reference gene primer amplification yielded estimated nucleated cell counts. The repertoire was sequenced with immunoSEQ multiplex PCR; TCRdb's copy has only in-frame clones and lacks some. V and J calls and clone size follow that table, whereas D and trimming were derived from the DNA. Counted here are around 280,000 clones, 87% occurring once; the ten biggest clones make up roughly 6.3%. Participant age was about 18 to 89 years, and participants resided in around 24 US areas. The CDR3 extends over 13 amino acids. Trimming took 5 bases from V and 7 from J, leaving 12 bases between them. CDR1 is SGHTA and CDR2 is FQGNSA in the germline V gene.

J is TRBJ1-3 and V is TRBV7-2; D may be TRBD1 (5 bases). This clonotype was obtained from a middle-aged woman who had recovered from COVID-19. The sample taken for sequencing was PBMCs or T cells enriched from blood (not recorded which). Here the CDR3 reads CASSITGSNTIYF. For the CDR3, the DNA is TGTGCCAGCAGCATCACAGGATCTAACACCATATATTTT. The entire variable domain, with the rest obtained from reference TRBV7-2 and TRBJ1-3, is as follows: GAGVSQSPSNKVTEKGKDVELRCDPISGHTALYWYRQSLGQGLEFLIYFQGNSAPDKSGLPSDRFSAERTGGSVSTLTIQRTQQEDSAVYLCASSITGSNTIYFGEGSWLTVV.